Reported below is one T cell receptor (beta chain). Produced via immunoSEQ multiplex PCR; TCRdb's table is partial and in-frame only. The sample contains around 15,000 clones, 80% of which appear only once. This entry comes from a study of blood T cell repertoires in COVID-19. For the study at large: Specimens from acute and convalescent COVID-19 originated in the United States, Italy and Spain.

This receptor was identified in a human donor in a cohort sampled during active COVID-19. The source material was peripheral blood.

The CDR3 DNA is TGTGCCAGCAGTTACTCGAAGGGGATGGGCACTGAAGCTTTCTTT. Amino acids: CASSYSKGMGTEAFF. The gene calls are TRBV6-2 or TRBV6-3 and TRBJ1-1, with a possible D match to TRBD1 (5 bases). The CDR3 is made up of 15 amino acids. In germline, CDR1 is MNHEY, CDR2 SVGEGT. The V and J ends lost 0 bases and 4 bases respectively, with 12 bases between them.